Below, 4 T cell receptor beta chains from the same sample are listed, as sequenced in a study of CD8 T cells in ankylosing spondylitis. TCRdb re-derived calls from the 5' RACE reads in MiXCR, one entry per CDR3 protein. The repertoire has about 90,000 distinct CDR3 sequences, around 30% of them found once; the top ten carry over 50%. Sequencing used blood, either unsorted or a sorted T cell fraction (not recorded which). Receptor source: a male donor with ankylosing spondylitis or in good health (not recorded which).

This rearrangement joins TRBV20-1 to TRBJ2-5, with D possibly being TRBD2 (6 bases). The CDR3 is 13 residues long. Germline V gene lookup returns CDR1 DFQATT and CDR2 SNEGSKA (reference sequence). Trimming removed 3 bases from V and 5 bases from J, with 13 bases in between. The CDR3 DNA sequence: TGCAGTGCTAGCGGTTCGGGAGTCGAGACCCAGTACTTC. Its translation: CSASGSGVETQYF.

This sequence joins TRBV20-1 and TRBJ2-3; TRBD1 matches at 7 bases. The germline V gene has CDR1 DFQATT and CDR2 SNEGSKA (reference sequence). The CDR3 runs 15 residues. The V segment lost 5 bases and the J segment 0 bases; nucleotides outside the gene matches: 8. DNA of the CDR3: TGCAGTGCTGAAACCGGGACAGCTAGCACAGATACGCAGTATTTT. It specifies CSAETGTASTDTQYF.

The J gene is TRBJ1-4, the V gene TRBV7-9; D gene ambiguous. Germline V gene data show CDR1 as SEHNR and CDR2 as FQNEAQ (reference sequence). This CDR3 contains 12 residues. Trimming removed 3 bases from V and 4 bases from J, with 3 bases in between. The CDR3 region is CASSFHNEKLFF. CDR3 DNA sequence: TGTGCCAGCAGCTTTCATAATGAAAAACTGTTTTTT.

This clonotype was recorded at least ten times. The rearrangement uses TRBV20-1 and TRBJ2-1, with TRBD2 identical over 9 bases. Germline loops: CDR1 DFQATT, CDR2 SNEGSKA (reference sequence). V shed 1 base and J 0 bases; nucleotides not matched to a gene: 4. The CDR3 loop spans 16 amino acids. In DNA form, the CDR3 reads TGCAGTGCTAGAGCGCGACTAGCGGACTCCTACAATGAGCAGTTCTTC. It yields the protein CSARARLADSYNEQFF.